This section outlines one T cell receptor (beta chain) sequence together with its context. CDR3 length equals 16 residues. Germline V gene sequence: CDR1 SGHRS, CDR2 YFSETQ. The J segment lost 8 bases and the V segment lost 3 bases, leaving 7 bases of the junction unmatched. The data were taken from a study of cytomegalovirus exposure and HLA in healthy donors. Primers for the PCR totalled 60 Vbeta and 13 Jbeta. Assay used: immunoSEQ multiplex PCR; TCRdb lists only in-frame clones, some missing. The sample has roughly 93,000 clones, around 78% seen once. The chain couples TRBV5-1 to TRBJ2-1; TRBD2 matches 14 bases. This sequence was found in a man aged 25 to 40 in good health and CMV-seronegative. The sequenced sample was PBMCs. The DNA of the CDR3 is TGCGCCAGCAGCTCCGGGACTAGCGGGAGTCGCGATGAGCAGTTCTTC. Its translation is CASSSGTSGSRDEQFF.